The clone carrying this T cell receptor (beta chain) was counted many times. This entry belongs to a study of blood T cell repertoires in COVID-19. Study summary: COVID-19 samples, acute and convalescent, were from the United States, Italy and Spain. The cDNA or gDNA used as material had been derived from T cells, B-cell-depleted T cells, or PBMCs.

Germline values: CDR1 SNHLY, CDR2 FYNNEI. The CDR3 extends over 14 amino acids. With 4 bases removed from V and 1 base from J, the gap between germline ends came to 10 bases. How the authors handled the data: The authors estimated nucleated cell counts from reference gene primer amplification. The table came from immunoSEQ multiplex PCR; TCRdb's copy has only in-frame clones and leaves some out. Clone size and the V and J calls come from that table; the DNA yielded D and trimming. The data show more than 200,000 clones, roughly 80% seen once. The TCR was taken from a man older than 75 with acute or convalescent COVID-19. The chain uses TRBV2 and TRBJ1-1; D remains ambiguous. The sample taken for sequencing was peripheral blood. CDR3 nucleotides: TGTGCCAGCAGTGGAGGACTAGCGAACACTGAAGCTTTCTTT. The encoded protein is CASSGGLANTEAFF.